These 17 T cell receptor beta chains share one sample of origin, sequenced in a study of control samples from healthy donors and cancer patients. The assay was immunoSEQ multiplex PCR, and TCRdb's table has in-frame clones only and misses some. This sample has approximately 160,000 clones, with 94% found just once. Input material: blood. The receptors were sampled from a young woman in good health.

This chain connects TRBV28 to TRBJ2-7; D is unresolved. V was shortened by 3 bases and J by 3 bases, with 3 bases between the two germline ends. Germline loops: CDR1 MDHEN, CDR2 SYDVKM. The CDR3 has 11 residues. Here the CDR3 DNA reads TGTGCCAGCAGTTTCAGCTACGAGCAGTACTTC. Translated: CASSFSYEQYF. The full variable domain, with the rest looked up from reference TRBV28 and TRBJ2-7, is DVKVTQSSRYLVKRTGEKVFLECVQDMDHENMFWYRQDPGLGLRLIYFSYDVKMKEKGDIPEGYSVSREKKERFSLILESASTNQTSMYLCASSFSYEQYFGPGTRLTVT.

The chain's CDR3 is CASSAGTGKAYTF. DNA of the CDR3: TGTGCCAGCAGCGCAGGGACAGGGAAAGCATACACCTTC. The rearrangement links TRBV9 to TRBJ1-2; 9 positions agree with TRBD1. V gave up 3 bases and J gave up 11 bases; unmatched junction bases: 8. Looked up from germline, CDR1 is SGDLS and CDR2 is YYNGEE. This CDR3 has 13 amino acids.

This chain joins TRBV6-5 and TRBJ1-1; D gene ambiguous. CDR3 size: 13 residues. Between the trimmed V and J ends, which lost 8 bases and 1 base, there was a span of 11 bases. The V gene's germline CDR1 is MNHEY and CDR2 SVGAGI. The CDR3 here is CASSRPSNTEAFF. The CDR3 coding sequence is TGTGCCAGCTCGCGACCTTCGAACACTGAAGCTTTCTTT.

CDR3 bases: TGTGCCAGCAGCCACCGGGACGGGGGGATGAACACTGAAGCTTTCTTT. Residues: CASSHRDGGMNTEAFF. V usage is TRBV11-1 and J usage is TRBJ1-1; D is possibly TRBD1 (5 bases). V was clipped by 5 bases and J by 0 bases, with 16 bases between them. The CDR3 consists of 16 residues. Looked up from germline, CDR1 is SGHAT and CDR2 is FQDESV (reference sequence).

The rearrangement joins TRBV7-9 to TRBJ1-1, with unresolved D. With 2 bases removed from V and 2 bases from J, the gap between germline ends came to 12 bases. The germline gives CDR1 SEHNR, CDR2 FQNEAQ (reference sequence). The CDR3 runs to 15 residues. The CDR3 DNA reads TGTGCCAGCAGCTTACTTTTCCGGGGTAACACTGAAGCTTTCTTT. Amino acid sequence: CASSLLFRGNTEAFF. The full variable domain, completed using reference TRBV7-9 and TRBJ1-1, is DTGVSQNPRHKITKRGQNVTFRCDPISEHNRLYWYRQTLGQGPEFLTYFQNEAQLEKSRLLSDRFSAERPKGSFSTLEIQRTEQGDSAMYLCASSLLFRGNTEAFFGQGTRLTVV.

The rearrangement uses TRBV7-9 and TRBJ1-1; D is undetermined. Germline V gives CDR1 SEHNR, CDR2 FQNEAQ (reference sequence). The CDR3 totals 16 residues. The V and J ends lost 5 bases and 3 bases respectively, with 19 bases between them. The DNA for the CDR3 is TGTGCCAGCAGCCCACCCAGGCCCAGATTCTACACTGAAGCTTTCTTT. As protein: CASSPPRPRFYTEAFF.

This sequence joins TRBV28 and TRBJ2-5; tentatively, D is TRBD1 (5 bases). V gave up 6 bases and J gave up 1 base, with 15 bases separating them. CDR3 length: 15 amino acids. CDR1 is MDHEN, CDR2 SYDVKM, per germline. CDR3 amino acids: CASSRIDRFQETQYF. For the CDR3, the DNA is TGTGCCAGCAGCCGAATCGACAGATTCCAAGAGACCCAGTACTTC.

This sequence joins TRBV11-2 and TRBJ1-2, with 8 nucleotides matching TRBD1. The length of the CDR3 is 17 residues. Trimming cost V 1 base and J 6 bases; bases outside gene matches: 13. CDR1 and CDR2 from the germline V gene are SGHAT and FQNNGV. CDR3 loop: CASSLGGFDRGTHGYTF. CDR3 sequence (DNA): TGTGCCAGCAGCTTAGGGGGGTTTGACAGGGGAACGCATGGCTACACCTTC.

This chain links TRBV2 with TRBJ2-1; unclear D gene. The ends were cut back, 5 bases at V and 4 bases at J, with 9 bases in the middle. Germline V gene data show CDR1 as SNHLY and CDR2 as FYNNEI. The CDR3 has 13 residues. Here the CDR3 DNA reads TGTGCCAGCAGTATAGGTAGATACAATGAGCAGTTCTTC. Amino acids: CASSIGRYNEQFF.

The V call is TRBV29-1, the J call TRBJ2-3, with 11 bases that match TRBD2. The ends lost 6 bases at V and 6 bases at J; junction bases unmatched: 8. Per germline, CDR1 SQVTM and CDR2 ANQGSEA. The CDR3 length is 14 residues. As DNA, the CDR3 is TGCAGCGTCTTTTCTAGCGGGGGGATGGATACGCAGTATTTT. Translated, it gives CSVFSSGGMDTQYF.

The rearrangement joins TRBV5-1 to TRBJ2-3; maybe TRBD1 (7 bases). Germline lookup yields CDR1 SGHRS and CDR2 YFSETQ. The CDR3 sequence is 15 residues long. V was clipped by 5 bases and J by 0 bases, with 13 bases between them. CDR3 sequence: CASRVTGRSTDTQYF. The CDR3 nucleotides are TGCGCCAGCAGGGTGACAGGGAGGAGCACAGATACGCAGTATTTT. Combining the CDR3 with reference TRBV5-1 and TRBJ2-3 gives the whole variable domain KAGVTQTPRYLIKTRGQQVTLSCSPISGHRSVSWYQQTPGQGLQFLFEYFSETQRNKGNFPGRFSGRQFSNSRSEMNVSTLELGDSALYLCASRVTGRSTDTQYFGPGTRLTVL.

The rearrangement uses TRBV6-2 or TRBV6-3 and TRBJ2-5, with a tentative D call TRBD1 (6 bases). Germline CDR1 MNHEY, CDR2 SVGEGT. V dropped 5 bases and J dropped 2 bases, with 12 bases sitting between them. The CDR3 loop spans 14 amino acids. The CDR3 nucleotides read TGTGCCAGCAGTGGAACAGGGAATCAAGAGACCCAGTACTTC. It encodes CASSGTGNQETQYF.

The chain couples TRBV6-1 to TRBJ2-1, with 8 nucleotides matching TRBD2. Germline V gene data show CDR1 as MNHNS and CDR2 as SASEGT. This CDR3 is built from 17 residues. Trimming removed 1 base from V and 8 bases from J; junction bases left unmatched: 13. CDR3 residues: CASSEVLFAGGSDEQFF. CDR3 DNA: TGTGCCAGCAGTGAAGTCCTTTTTGCGGGAGGTTCCGATGAGCAGTTCTTC.

The chain combines TRBV7-2 with TRBJ2-3; D is ambiguous. Trimming removed 1 base from V and 0 bases from J, with 8 bases in between. This CDR3 has 15 residues. Germline assignment: CDR1 SGHTA and CDR2 FQGNSA. The CDR3 DNA reads TGTGCCAGCAGCTTAGTTTTGGGGAGCACAGATACGCAGTATTTT. It is translated as CASSLVLGSTDTQYF.

The chain links TRBV19 to TRBJ1-2; D perhaps matches TRBD1 (5 bases). The CDR3 has 12 amino acids. Looked up from germline, CDR1 is LNHDA and CDR2 is SQIVND (reference sequence). V was clipped by 10 bases and J by 5 bases, with 14 bases between them. The CDR3 spells CATTGREYGYTF. CDR3 DNA: TGTGCCACTACGGGACGGGAATATGGCTACACCTTC.

V and J are TRBV21-1 and TRBJ1-4. TRBV21-1 represents a pseudogene. The CDR3 covers 16 residues. The CDR3 spells CASESAAAMIGEKLFF. Here the CDR3 DNA reads TGTGCCAGCGAGTCTGCGGCCGCAATGATAGGAGAAAAACTGTTTTTT.

This chain links TRBV3-1 (or the pseudogene TRBV3-2) with TRBJ2-7; 7 nucleotides line up with TRBD2. CDR3 length equals 14 residues. V was pared by 3 bases and J by 4 bases, with 6 bases of the junction left unmatched. Per the germline V gene, CDR1 is LGHDT and CDR2 is YNNKEL (reference sequence). CDR3 amino acids: CASSHQLSGYEQYF. CDR3 nucleotides: TGTGCCAGCAGCCATCAACTTAGCGGGTACGAGCAGTACTTC.